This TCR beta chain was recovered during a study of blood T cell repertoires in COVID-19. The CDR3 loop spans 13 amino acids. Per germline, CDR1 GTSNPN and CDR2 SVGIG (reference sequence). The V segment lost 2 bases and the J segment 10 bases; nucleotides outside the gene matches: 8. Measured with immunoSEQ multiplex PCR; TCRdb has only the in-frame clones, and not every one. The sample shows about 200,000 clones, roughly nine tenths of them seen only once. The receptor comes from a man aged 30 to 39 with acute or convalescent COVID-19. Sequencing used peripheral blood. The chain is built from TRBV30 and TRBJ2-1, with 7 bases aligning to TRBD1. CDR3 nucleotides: TGTGCCTGGAGTCGGGACAGCGCCCAGGAGCAGTTCTTC. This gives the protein CAWSRDSAQEQFF.